This T cell receptor beta chain was recorded in a study of blood T cells in healthy people across ages. Every sample gave at least 5 micrograms of total RNA when it was extracted. Germline values: CDR1 SGHRS, CDR2 YFSETQ. The CDR3 runs 15 residues. Combining a sample-barcoded 5' primer with a J-beta primer mix, a second PCR ran for 7 to 11 cycles. From the 5' RACE reads, TCRdb called clonotypes with MiXCR, one entry per CDR3 protein. The table has roughly 640,000 distinct CDR3 sequences, under 30% seen once; the top ten hold about a sixth. Comments on this clonotype: The germline gene is not matched at one end of the junction; a read error may be the cause.

The sequenced material came from blood. This chain links TRBV5-1 with TRBJ1-2, with TRBD1 identical over 9 bases. The TCR was taken from a woman of 80 years or more in good health. CDR3 coding DNA: TGCACCAGCAGCTTGGCGACAGGGGGGACCTATGGCTACACCTTC. Translation: CTSSLATGGTYGYTF.